This T cell receptor beta chain was identified in a study of cytomegalovirus exposure and HLA in healthy donors. Study summary: A subsequent analysis reported that the approximately 120 validation repertoires were produced on the same platform that had also been used for the 666 first-cohort repertoires.

Study-level results: The study labeled more than 150 TCR beta chains cytomegalovirus-associated. Rarity held for most TCR sequences, but there were some public TCRs that occurred in many donors.

V lost 1 base and J lost 5, with 11 bases in between. The CDR3 extends over 15 amino acids. Germline values: CDR1 MNHNS, CDR2 SASEGT. This table comes from immunoSEQ multiplex PCR, and its TCRdb copy is limited to in-frame clones, with some not included. This sample yields more than 250,000 clones, of which 70% to 90% are seen a single time; 0.7% to 0.85% belongs to the top ten. Concerning this clone: Antigen unknown.

This clonotype was sampled from a woman aged 18 to 35 in good health and CMV-seronegative. The V call is TRBV6-1, the J call TRBJ2-2, with a weak D call TRBD2 (6 bases). The sequenced sample consisted of PBMCs. CDR3 amino acids: CASSEVIAVTGELFF. For the CDR3, the DNA is TGTGCCAGCAGTGAAGTGATAGCGGTTACCGGGGAGCTGTTTTTT.